This is a list of T cell receptor beta chains from one sample in a study of cytomegalovirus exposure and HLA in healthy donors. The protocol was immunoSEQ multiplex PCR, while the TCRdb copy is restricted to in-frame clones and leaves out a portion. The listing contains some 200,000 clones. The sequencing sample was made of PBMCs. Receptor source: a man aged 25-40 years in good health and CMV-seronegative. Both conserved end residues are part of each CDR3. D genes are given only for firm matches.

d_call	j_call	v_call	cdr3_nt	cdr3_aa
NA	TRBJ1-1	TRBV18	TGTGCCAGCTCACCATCGGAGGGGACTGAAGCTTTCTTT	CASSPSEGTEAFF
TRBD1	TRBJ2-1	TRBV9	TGTGCCAGCAGCGCACACGAGACAGGGGTCAATGAGCAGTTCTTC	CASSAHETGVNEQFF
NA	TRBJ1-2	TRBV4-2	TGTGCCAGCAGCCAAGGACACAGTCCTAACTATGGCTACACCTTC	CASSQGHSPNYGYTF
NA	TRBJ2-1	TRBV6-8	TGTGCCAGCAGTTTCTTACCCCGAGCCCTTAACAATGAGCAGTTCTTC	CASSFLPRALNNEQFF
NA	TRBJ1-3	TRBV10-3	TGTGCCATCAGTGGCGCGTCAACCTCTGGAAACACCATATATTTT	CAISGASTSGNTIYF
NA	TRBJ1-5	TRBV19	TGTGCCAGTACACGGGGAGGCAATCAGCCCCAGCATTTT	CASTRGGNQPQHF
NA	TRBJ1-1	TRBV19	TGTGCCAGTAGTATTGGTGAGGAGAACACTGAAGCTTTCTTT	CASSIGEENTEAFF
NA	TRBJ2-1	TRBV27	TGTGCCAGCAGCCGGCCTGGGGCTATAGGGCCCGCCTCCTACAATGAGCAGTTCTTC	CASSRPGAIGPASYNEQFF
TRBD1	TRBJ2-7	TRBV11-2	TGTGCCAGCAGGACCGGGACAGGGAAGTACGAGCAGTACTTC	CASRTGTGKYEQYF
TRBD1	TRBJ2-7	TRBV28	TGTGCCAGCAGAACAGGGGCCCACTACGAGCAGTACTTC	CASRTGAHYEQYF
TRBD1	TRBJ1-5	TRBV5-1	TGCGCCAGCCGTCGACAGGGGCCTCCGAATCAGCCCCAGCATTTT	CASRRQGPPNQPQHF
TRBD1	TRBJ1-1	TRBV4-2	TGTGCCAGCAGCTCCGGGACAGCGAACACTGAAGCTTTCTTT	CASSSGTANTEAFF
NA	TRBJ2-6	TRBV4-1	TGCGCCAGCAGCCAAGACGACTACTCTGGGGCCAACGTCCTGACTTTC	CASSQDDYSGANVLTF
NA	TRBJ2-7	TRBV5-6	TGTGCCAGCAGCTGGTCCCTCGCGGGTTACGAGCAGTACTTC	CASSWSLAGYEQYF
NA	TRBJ1-2	TRBV7-9	TGTGCCAGCAGCTTAAGGCACAGCCTTAACTATGGCTACACCTTC	CASSLRHSLNYGYTF
TRBD1	TRBJ1-6	TRBV18	TGTGCCAGCTCACCATCCCTCCAACGGACAGGGGATGATTCACCCCTCCACTTT	CASSPSLQRTGDDSPLHF
NA	TRBJ1-5	TRBV28	TGTGCCAGCAGTTTAATCGGGGGGGGCGGTCAGCCCCAGCATTTT	CASSLIGGGGQPQHF
TRBD2	TRBJ2-1	TRBV7-9	TGTGCCAGCAGCATCCCGGGACTACAATCCTACAATGAGCAGTTCTTC	CASSIPGLQSYNEQFF
TRBD1	TRBJ2-7	TRBV6-5	TGTGCCAGCAGTTCTACCTCGACAGGGCCGGGTAAGCAGTACTTC	CASSSTSTGPGKQYF
TRBD1	TRBJ2-7	TRBV6-6	TGTGCCAGCAGTTACTCGGGACAGGGGAACGAGCAGTACTTC	CASSYSGQGNEQYF
TRBD1	TRBJ2-7	TRBV9	TGTGCCAGCAGCGCGGGACAGGGTTTATACGAGCAGTACTTC	CASSAGQGLYEQYF
TRBD1	TRBJ1-3	TRBV9	TGTGCCAGCAGCAACCGGGACAGGCCAAACACCATATATTTT	CASSNRDRPNTIYF
TRBD2	TRBJ2-1	TRBV4-1	TGCGCCAGCAGCCAAGTCGGCCGGGGGGGCCGCAATGAGCAGTTCTTC	CASSQVGRGGRNEQFF
TRBD1	TRBJ1-6	TRBV30	TGTGCCTTAACCCCGGGACAGGGGGCACCCCTCCACTTT	CALTPGQGAPLHF
NA	TRBJ1-6	TRBV7-8	TGTGCCAGCAGCTTAGCCAATCCCTACGCTACTTGGAGTTCACCCCTCCACTTT	CASSLANPYATWSSPLHF
TRBD2	TRBJ2-4	TRBV4-2	TGTGCCAGCAGCCAACTTTCGGGACTAGCGGGGGACACCAAAAACATTCAGTACTTC	CASSQLSGLAGDTKNIQYF
TRBD1	TRBJ2-6	TRBV29-1	TGCAGCGTTGAAGGGACCGGGACAGGGATCATTGGCAGCTCTGGGGCCAACGTCCTGACTTTC	CSVEGTGTGIIGSSGANVLTF
TRBD1	TRBJ1-3	TRBV4-1	TGCGCCAGCAGCCCCTGGGGACAGGGAAGTGGAAACACCATATATTTT	CASSPWGQGSGNTIYF
TRBD1	TRBJ1-2	TRBV5-6	TGTGCCAGCAGCAAGCAGGGGACAGGGATCATGGGTGGCTACACCTTC	CASSKQGTGIMGGYTF
TRBD1	TRBJ2-5	TRBV5-4	TGTGCCAGTTTACGGACAGGGGAAGAGACCCAGTACTTC	CASLRTGEETQYF
NA	TRBJ1-5	TRBV18	TGTGCCAGCTCACCGAGATCGGATCAGCCCCAGCATTTT	CASSPRSDQPQHF
TRBD2	TRBJ2-1	TRBV4-2	TGTGCCAGCAGCCATGACGGACTAGCGGGATTAGTACGGAATGAGCAGTTCTTC	CASSHDGLAGLVRNEQFF
TRBD2	TRBJ2-5	TRBV2	TGTGCCAGCAGTGAAATGGGACTAGTGTTCAAGGAGACCCAGTACTTC	CASSEMGLVFKETQYF
TRBD1	TRBJ2-7	TRBV5-1	TGCGCCAGCACCTCCCGGACAGGGGCTAGAGAGCAGTACTTC	CASTSRTGAREQYF
NA	TRBJ2-3	TRBV5-8	TGTGCCAGCAGCTTGGGGCGGACAGATACGCAGTATTTT	CASSLGRTDTQYF
TRBD2	TRBJ2-3	TRBV11-3	TGTGCCAGCAGCTCCAAGGGGACTAGCGGGGGGTACACAGATACGCAGTATTTT	CASSSKGTSGGYTDTQYF
TRBD1	TRBJ1-2	TRBV19	TGTGCCAGTAGTACAGCCGGGACAGGGGGTTTGCCTAACTATGGCTACACCTTC	CASSTAGTGGLPNYGYTF
NA	TRBJ2-1	TRBV5-1	TGCGCCAGCAGCTCCCCCGGGTCCAACAATGAGCAGTTCTTC	CASSSPGSNNEQFF
NA	TRBJ2-5	TRBV2	TGTGCCAGCAGTCTTGATACAATACAAGAGACCCAGTACTTC	CASSLDTIQETQYF
NA	TRBJ1-2	TRBV12-1	TGTGCCAGCAGCTTTGTTGCACTTCTTGACTATGGCTACACCTTC	CASSFVALLDYGYTF
NA	TRBJ2-3	TRBV6-1	TGTGCCAGCAGTGAACAGGGAATGTTGGGCACAGATACGCAGTATTTT	CASSEQGMLGTDTQYF
TRBD1	TRBJ1-4	TRBV4-2	TGTGCCAGCAGCCAAGGGACAGGGCCCCCTAATGAAAAACTGTTTTTT	CASSQGTGPPNEKLFF